Listed here are 24 T cell receptor beta chains from one sample, sequenced in a study of CD8+ T cells in alopecia areata. Following RNA extraction, reverse transcription yielded cDNA that acted as the sequencing template. The data were produced by immunoSEQ multiplex PCR, yet TCRdb's version contains in-frame clones alone and is incomplete. Of over 100,000 clones listed, 49% were seen once; the top ten hold around a sixth. The sequences come from CD8+ T cells sorted from blood, collected at week 0. The receptors here all came from a human donor with alopecia areata.

This clone was detected only a few times. This chain connects TRBV23-1 to TRBJ2-6, with no clear D. TRBV23-1 falls under the ORF class, with uncertain function. There are 16 residues in the CDR3. With 2 bases removed from V and 4 bases from J, the gap between germline ends came to 12 bases. In DNA form, the CDR3 reads TGCGCCAGCAGTCAACCGGATCGTACAGGGGCCAACGTCCTGACTTTC. Its translation: CASSQPDRTGANVLTF.

A remark on this clone: This CDR3 is missing its conserved last phenylalanine or tryptophan, likely due to a read error. V and J are TRBV4-1 and TRBJ1-5; D not certain. V lost 2 bases to trimming and J lost 4 bases, with 9 bases between them. This CDR3 has 14 residues. In germline, CDR1 is MGHRA, CDR2 YSYEKL. In DNA, the CDR3 is TGCGCCAGCAGCCAATTTGGGTTTAATCAGCCCCAGCATTCT. Its translation is CASSQFGFNQPQHS.

V usage is TRBV6-5 and J usage is TRBJ1-6; no definite D call. V gave up 8 bases and J gave up 4 bases, with 12 bases separating them. In germline, CDR1 is MNHEY, CDR2 SVGAGI. There are 14 residues in the CDR3. CDR3 nucleotides: TGTGCCAGCCGCCCGGCGGGATATAATTCACCCCTCCACTTT. Protein sequence: CASRPAGYNSPLHF.

This clone was counted between two and nine times. The rearrangement uses TRBV27 and TRBJ1-2; possibly TRBD1 for D (5 bases). This CDR3 is built from 14 residues. Germline V CDR1 and CDR2: MNHEY, SMNVEV (reference sequence). Trimming stripped 1 base from V and 7 bases from J, with 13 bases between. This chain's CDR3 is CASSLYPGGVGYTF. The CDR3 region has the DNA TGTGCCAGCAGTTTATACCCTGGGGGGGTTGGCTACACCTTC.

This clone was counted a few times. The V gene is TRBV23-1, the J gene TRBJ1-2; no reliable D call. TRBV23-1 falls under the ORF class, with uncertain function. Trimming cost V 0 bases and J 2 bases, with 10 bases left between them. The CDR3 is 15 amino acids. CDR3 loop: CASSQSALGNYGYTF. The CDR3 nucleotides read TGCGCCAGCAGTCAATCGGCCTTGGGGAACTATGGCTACACCTTC.

The chain recombines TRBV5-8 with TRBJ1-5; weak D call: TRBD1 (6 bases). The V end was cut by 2 bases, the J end by 5 bases, with 17 bases between. Germline V gene sequence: CDR1 SGHTS, CDR2 YDEGEE. There are 16 residues in the CDR3. The CDR3 DNA follows: TGTGCCAGCAGCTTCGCTTACAGGGAAGGGGATCAGCCCCAGCATTTT. Its translation is CASSFAYREGDQPQHF.

This clone appeared a few times. The chain employs TRBV29-1 and TRBJ2-1, with 9 nucleotides matching TRBD2. V shed 3 bases and J 7 bases; nucleotides not matched to a gene: 7. The CDR3 loop spans 14 amino acids. The germline gives CDR1 SQVTM, CDR2 ANQGSEA. The CDR3 loop is CSVDGRGGRNEQFF. CDR3 bases: TGCAGCGTTGACGGGCGGGGGGGCCGGAATGAGCAGTTCTTC.

The sample holds a few counts of this clone. Additional DNA sequences in this sample encode the identical CDR3. The chain recombines TRBV9 with TRBJ2-5; no firm D call. The V gene's germline CDR1 is SGDLS and CDR2 YYNGEE. This CDR3 has 13 amino acids. V was pared by 0 bases and J by 3 bases, with 6 bases between. The CDR3 sequence: CASSVGGEETQYF. The DNA of the CDR3 is TGTGCCAGCAGCGTAGGAGGAGAAGAGACCCAGTACTTC.

This clone turned up a few times. This chain uses TRBV13 with TRBJ1-2; D is ambiguous. The CDR3 extends over 12 amino acids. Germline-derived CDR1 and CDR2 are PRHDT and FYEKMQ (reference sequence). Trimming removed 0 bases from V and 5 bases from J, with 4 bases in between. CDR3 residues: CASSLGQYGYTF. DNA for the CDR3: TGTGCCAGCAGCTTAGGACAATATGGCTACACCTTC.

The V gene is TRBV7-2, the J gene TRBJ1-1; TRBD1 matches at 7 bases. From germline, CDR1 is SGHTA and CDR2 FQGNSA. With 2 bases clipped from V and 1 base from J, the junction kept 1 base outside the gene matches. The CDR3 loop spans 14 amino acids. CDR3 sequence reads: CASSLNRGNTEAFF. The CDR3 DNA sequence: TGTGCCAGCAGCTTAAACAGGGGGAACACTGAAGCTTTCTTT. Supplemented by reference TRBV7-2 and TRBJ1-1, the full variable domain reads GAGVSQSPSNKVTEKGKDVELRCDPISGHTALYWYRQSLGQGLEFLIYFQGNSAPDKSGLPSDRFSAERTGGSVSTLTIQRTQQEDSAVYLCASSLNRGNTEAFFGQGTRLTVV.

This clone has just one count. The chain combines TRBV4-1 with TRBJ2-7, with a tentative D call TRBD1 (5 bases). Per the germline V gene, CDR1 is MGHRA and CDR2 is YSYEKL. The CDR3 is 15 residues long. Trimming pared 0 bases from V and 3 bases from J, leaving 12 bases between. This CDR3 reads CASSQEGAGSYEQYF. The CDR3 bases are TGCGCCAGCAGCCAAGAAGGGGCAGGCAGCTACGAGCAGTACTTC.

V usage is TRBV11-2 and J usage is TRBJ2-7; D gene unclear. V was pared by 3 bases and J by 4 bases, with 13 bases between. The germline V gene encodes CDR1 SGHAT and CDR2 FQNNGV. The CDR3 contains 14 residues. The CDR3 region is CASSFSGPTYEQYF. CDR3 DNA: TGTGCCAGCAGCTTTTCTGGGCCGACGTACGAGCAGTACTTC.

The rearrangement joins TRBV4-1 to TRBJ2-3, with 14 bases that match TRBD2. Per the germline V gene, CDR1 is MGHRA and CDR2 is YSYEKL. This CDR3 is 20 amino acids long. V was clipped by 1 base and J by 0 bases; unmatched bases: 9. CDR3 residues: CASSQVPGLAGVISTDTQYF. CDR3 bases: TGCGCCAGCAGCCAAGTACCGGGACTAGCGGGGGTTATAAGCACAGATACGCAGTATTTT.

This clone turned up a few times. In nucleotides, the CDR3 is TGTGCCAGCAGCCGCTGGGACAGCTCCTACGAGCAGTACTTC. It translates to CASSRWDSSYEQYF. The gene calls are TRBV14 and TRBJ2-7, with 7 bases aligning to TRBD1. After removal of 4 bases from V and 0 bases from J, the junction contained 3 bases not matched to a gene. Germline values: CDR1 SGHDN, CDR2 FVKESK. The CDR3 contains 14 residues.

This chain joins TRBV29-1 and TRBJ2-7; perhaps TRBD2 as D (6 bases). CDR1 is SQVTM and CDR2 is ANQGSEA in the germline V gene. The CDR3 length is 13 residues. With 7 bases removed from V and 4 bases from J, the gap between germline ends came to 17 bases. DNA of the CDR3: TGCAGCGCTGTAGGAGGGAGCGGGTACGAGCAGTACTTC. Amino acids: CSAVGGSGYEQYF.

The CDR3 DNA reads TGTGCCAGCAGCGGACACAGGGGGCTCCCAGAGACCCAGTACTTC. Its translation: CASSGHRGLPETQYF. This chain joins TRBV7-9 and TRBJ2-5; 9 positions agree with TRBD1. Germline CDR1 and CDR2: SEHNR and FQNEAQ (reference sequence). V dropped 5 bases and J dropped 4; count of bases not matched to a gene: 8. CDR3 length: 15 residues. Full variable domain (missing parts from reference TRBV7-9 and TRBJ2-5): DTGVSQNPRHKITKRGQNVTFRCDPISEHNRLYWYRQTLGQGPEFLTYFQNEAQLEKSRLLSDRFSAERPKGSFSTLEIQRTEQGDSAMYLCASSGHRGLPETQYFGPGTRLLVL.

In its sample, this clone was seen a few times. The rearrangement joins TRBV6-6 to TRBJ1-1; D perhaps matches TRBD1 (5 bases). CDR1 is MNHNY and CDR2 is SVGAGI in the germline V gene (reference sequence). Trimming took 1 base from V and 1 from J, leaving 10 bases between them. The CDR3 sequence is 15 residues long. The CDR3 region has the DNA TGTGCCAGCAGTTACTGGCCAGGGACGAACACTGAAGCTTTCTTT. Translation: CASSYWPGTNTEAFF.

V usage is TRBV4-3 and J usage is TRBJ1-6; TRBD1 is a possible D gene (6 bases). CDR3 length equals 14 residues. V lost 0 bases to trimming and J lost 7 bases, with 7 bases between them. Per the germline V gene, CDR1 is LGHNA and CDR2 is YSLEER. CDR3 in DNA: TGCGCCAGCAGCCAAGAAGGGGGGAATTCACCCCTCCACTTT. Amino acid sequence: CASSQEGGNSPLHF.

The V gene is TRBV19, the J gene TRBJ1-5; D uncertain. The CDR3 sequence is 13 residues long. V was clipped by 3 bases and J by 4 bases, with 7 bases between them. From germline, CDR1 is LNHDA and CDR2 SQIVND (reference sequence). The CDR3 is CASSMSGNQPQHF. The CDR3 DNA sequence: TGTGCCAGTAGTATGTCGGGGAATCAGCCCCAGCATTTT.

The V and J genes are TRBV15 and TRBJ1-6; D remains ambiguous. Germline V gene sequence: CDR1 LNHNV, CDR2 YYDKDF (reference sequence). V gave up 5 bases and J gave up 8 bases, with 7 bases separating them. CDR3 length: 12 amino acids. The CDR3, as DNA: TGTGCCACCAGCGGGGTCCATTCACCCCTCCACTTT. It is translated as CATSGVHSPLHF.

The V gene is TRBV5-6, the J gene TRBJ1-2, with 8 bases aligning to TRBD1. The CDR3 is 14 amino acids. V lost 4 bases to trimming and J lost 4 bases; unmatched junction nucleotides: 6. Germline V lookup: CDR1 SGHDT, CDR2 YYEEEE. The CDR3 DNA reads as TGTGCCAGCAGCGAAACAGGGGGTGGCTATGGCTACACCTTC. Its protein is CASSETGGGYGYTF. The variable domain in full, with the rest retrieved from reference TRBV5-6 and TRBJ1-2, is DAGVTQSPTHLIKTRGQQVTLRCSPKSGHDTVSWYQQALGQGPQFIFQYYEEEERQRGNFPDRFSGHQFPNYSSELNVNALLLGDSALYLCASSETGGGYGYTFGSGTRLTVV.

The chain is built from TRBV6-5 and TRBJ1-2; unclear D gene. This CDR3 comprises 11 residues. The V end lost 6 bases, the J end lost 4 bases, and 6 bases lay between the germline ends. Germline CDR1 reads MNHEY; CDR2 reads SVGAGI. The CDR3 DNA is TGTGCCAGCAGAGGAGTCTATGGCTACACCTTC. It is translated as CASRGVYGYTF.

There are many counts of this clone. The rearrangement joins TRBV6-1 to TRBJ2-7; no clear D gene. CDR1 is MNHNS and CDR2 is SASEGT in the germline V gene. The CDR3 is 14 amino acids. V lost 4 bases, J lost 8 bases, and 18 bases lay in between. Here the CDR3 reads CASSGAPDATKQYF. CDR3 coding DNA: TGTGCCAGCAGTGGGGCTCCCGATGCTACGAAGCAGTACTTC.

This clone was recorded a few times. The chain links TRBV5-8 to TRBJ2-7; tentatively, D is TRBD1 (6 bases). Germline loops: CDR1 SGHTS, CDR2 YDEGEE. V was pared by 2 bases and J by 2 bases, with 11 bases between. The CDR3 loop spans 14 amino acids. CDR3 residues: CASSFGTPTYEQYF. The DNA for the CDR3 is TGTGCCAGCAGCTTTGGGACACCGACCTACGAGCAGTACTTC.